These T cell receptor beta chains were read from a single sample in a study of human T cells and chemical hapten exposure. TCRdb re-derived calls from the RACE reads in MiXCR, one entry per CDR3 protein. The data contain about 82,000 distinct CDR3 sequences, more than 9% of them singletons. Sequences were derived from whole blood, sampled in connection with sensitization to the hapten diphenylcyclopropenone (DPC). These receptor sequences come from a woman aged 45 to 65 with alopecia areata. Some clones in this sample may be carry-over from other donors' samples. The CDR3 runs from the conserved cysteine through the conserved F or W. The order of the fields is D gene, clone size, V gene, J gene, CDR3 DNA, CDR3 protein. The D gene is left open where the match is weak. The listing skips clone size in some rows; elsewhere it reads once, few, many or a size class.

>TRBD2|few|TRBV5-1|TRBJ2-1
TGCGCCAGCAGCTTGGCTAGCGGGAGTTTCGATGAGCAGTTCTTC
CASSLASGSFDEQFF
>.|.|TRBV9|TRBJ2-2
TGTGCCAGCAGTCCCTTCACCTTTACCGGGGAGCTGTTTTTT
CASSPFTFTGELFF
>.|.|TRBV7-9|TRBJ1-2
TGTGCCAGCAACAAGGGGGTTTCTGGCTACACCTTC
CASNKGVSGYTF
>.|.|TRBV7-6|TRBJ2-3
TGTGCCAGCAGCGTAGGACAAAAAGACACAGATACGCAGTATTTT
CASSVGQKDTDTQYF
>.|many|TRBV20-1|TRBJ2-5
TGCAGTGCTGACGGGCTCTCGGAGACCCAGTACTTC
CSADGLSETQYF
>.|few|TRBV6-2/TRBV6-3|TRBJ2-7
TGTGCCAGCAGTTACGGCGGCGTCTCCTACGAGCAGTACTTC
CASSYGGVSYEQYF
>TRBD2|.|TRBV29-1|TRBJ2-7
TGCAGCGTTGTGATCGGAGTTGGGCTAGCGGGAGTCGGCGAGCAGTACTTC
CSVVIGVGLAGVGEQYF
>.|.|TRBV20-1|TRBJ1-6
TGCAGTGCTAGAGTAGGGAGTAATTCACCCCTCCACTTT
CSARVGSNSPLHF
>.|.|TRBV5-1|TRBJ1-1
TGCGCCAGCAGGGAGGGGACGAGTACTGAAGCTTTCTTT
CASREGTSTEAFF
>TRBD1|few|TRBV27|TRBJ2-3
TGTGCCAGCAGTTTAGGGCCCGACAGGGCCGGTAGAGATACGCAGTATTTT
CASSLGPDRAGRDTQYF
>.|many|TRBV20-1|TRBJ1-3
TGCAGTGCTAGCGCGAAGGACACCATATATTTT
CSASAKDTIYF
>TRBD1|many|TRBV27|TRBJ1-1
TGTGCCAGCCTGCCCGGGACAGGGGGCTTCACTGAAGCTTTCTTT
CASLPGTGGFTEAFF
>.|many|TRBV28|TRBJ1-1
TGTGCCAGCAGTTTACGTGACACTGAAGCTTTCTTT
CASSLRDTEAFF
>TRBD1|.|TRBV11-2|TRBJ2-5
TGTGCCAGCAGCTTAGCCGCCGGGACAGTACAAGAGACCCAGTACTTC
CASSLAAGTVQETQYF
>.|many|TRBV18|TRBJ2-5
TGTGCCAGCTCTTTAACCGGAGAGACAGAGACCCAGTACTTC
CASSLTGETETQYF
>.|many|TRBV29-1|TRBJ1-1
TGCAGCGTTGGCCGGGTCAGCACTGAAGCTTTCTTT
CSVGRVSTEAFF
>.|many|TRBV20-1|TRBJ2-1
TGCAGTGCTCCTAGTAAATCCTACAATGAGCAGTTCTTC
CSAPSKSYNEQFF
>.|many|TRBV29-1|TRBJ1-2
TGCAGCGTTGACGGGGACGGCTACACCTTC
CSVDGDGYTF
>TRBD2|.|TRBV6-2/TRBV6-3|TRBJ2-3
TGTGCCAGCAGTCATCCAGCGGGGAACAGAGATACGCAGTATTTT
CASSHPAGNRDTQYF
>TRBD1|few|TRBV20-1|TRBJ2-1
TGCAGTGCTGGGACAGCAAACAATGAGCAGTTCTTC
CSAGTANNEQFF
>.|few|TRBV28|TRBJ2-7
TGTGCCACTCTTTCCGGCCTCTACGAGCAGTACTTC
CATLSGLYEQYF
>.|.|TRBV18|TRBJ1-1
TGTGCCAGCTCACCAAAGGTGGTGAACACTGAAGCTTTCTTT
CASSPKVVNTEAFF
>TRBD2|.|TRBV7-2|TRBJ2-7
TGTGCCAGCAGCCCATTTAGCGGGAGGGCCCTCTACGAGCAGTACTTC
CASSPFSGRALYEQYF
>TRBD1|many|TRBV29-1|TRBJ1-4
TGCAGCTTCCGACAGGGTGCTTCGGGGGAAAAACTGTTTTTT
CSFRQGASGEKLFF
>.|.|TRBV7-7|TRBJ2-1
TGTGCCAGCAGCTTATCGCGGAGCGGTGGTGAGCAGTTCTTC
CASSLSRSGGEQFF
>.|many|TRBV20-1|TRBJ2-7
TGCAGTGCTAGAGAGACAGACGCCTACGAGCAGTACTTC
CSARETDAYEQYF
>.|.|TRBV11-2|TRBJ1-1
TGTGCCAGCAGTTCAAGCCGGCAGTTCATGAACACTGAAGTTTTCTTT
CASSSSRQFMNTEVFF